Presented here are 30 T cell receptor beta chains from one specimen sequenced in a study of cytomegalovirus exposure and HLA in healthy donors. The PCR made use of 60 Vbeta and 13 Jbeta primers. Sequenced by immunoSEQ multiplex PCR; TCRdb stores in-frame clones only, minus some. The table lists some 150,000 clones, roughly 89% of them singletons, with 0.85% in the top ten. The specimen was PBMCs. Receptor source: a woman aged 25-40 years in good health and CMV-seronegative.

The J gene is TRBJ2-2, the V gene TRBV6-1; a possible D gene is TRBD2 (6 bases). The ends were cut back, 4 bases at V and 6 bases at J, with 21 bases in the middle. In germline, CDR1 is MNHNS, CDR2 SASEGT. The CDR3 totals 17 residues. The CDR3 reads CASSVIGAPGGAGELFF. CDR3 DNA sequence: TGTGCCAGCAGTGTAATTGGAGCACCCGGAGGGGCCGGGGAGCTGTTTTTT.

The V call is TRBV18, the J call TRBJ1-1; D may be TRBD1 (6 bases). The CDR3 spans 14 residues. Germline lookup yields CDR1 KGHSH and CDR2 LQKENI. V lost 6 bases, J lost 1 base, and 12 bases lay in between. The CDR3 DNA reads TGTGCCAGCTCTCTTGGACAGAAGAACACTGAAGCTTTCTTT. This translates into CASSLGQKNTEAFF.

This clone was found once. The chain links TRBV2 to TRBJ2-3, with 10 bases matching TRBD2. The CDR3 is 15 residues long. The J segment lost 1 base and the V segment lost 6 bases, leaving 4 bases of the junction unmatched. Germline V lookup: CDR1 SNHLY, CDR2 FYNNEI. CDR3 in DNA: TGTGCCAGCAGCATACTAGCGGGGCGCACAGATACGCAGTATTTT. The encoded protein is CASSILAGRTDTQYF.

The CDR3 sequence is CASSLGQGQPQHF. The DNA for the CDR3 is TGTGCCAGCAGCTTGGGGCAGGGACAGCCCCAGCATTTT. The chain carries TRBV5-4 and TRBJ1-5, with D possibly matching TRBD1 (5 bases). Looked up from germline, CDR1 is SGHNT and CDR2 is YYREEE (reference sequence). This CDR3 has 13 amino acids. V was trimmed by 0 bases and J by 7 bases, leaving 8 bases between them.

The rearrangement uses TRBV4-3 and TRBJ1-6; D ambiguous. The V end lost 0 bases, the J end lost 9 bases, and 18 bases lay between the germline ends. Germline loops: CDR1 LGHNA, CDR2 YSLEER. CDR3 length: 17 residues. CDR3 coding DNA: TGCGCCAGCAGCCAAGATGGAGGGAAGGGCGGTGGTTCACCCCTCCACTTT. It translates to CASSQDGGKGGGSPLHF.

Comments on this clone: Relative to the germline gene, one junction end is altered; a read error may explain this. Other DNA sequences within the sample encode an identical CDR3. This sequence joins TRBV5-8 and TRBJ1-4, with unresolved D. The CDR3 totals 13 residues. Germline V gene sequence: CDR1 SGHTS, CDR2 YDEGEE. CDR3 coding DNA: TGTGCCAGCACCTCGGACTCAAGTGAAAAACTGTTCTTT. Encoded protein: CASTSDSSEKLFF.

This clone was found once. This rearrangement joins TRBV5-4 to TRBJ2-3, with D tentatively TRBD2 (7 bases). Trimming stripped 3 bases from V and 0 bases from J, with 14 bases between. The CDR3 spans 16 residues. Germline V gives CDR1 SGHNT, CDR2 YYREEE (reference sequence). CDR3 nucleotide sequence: TGTGCCAGCAGCTGGGAGGGGGGGTCGAGCACAGATACGCAGTATTTT. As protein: CASSWEGGSSTDTQYF.

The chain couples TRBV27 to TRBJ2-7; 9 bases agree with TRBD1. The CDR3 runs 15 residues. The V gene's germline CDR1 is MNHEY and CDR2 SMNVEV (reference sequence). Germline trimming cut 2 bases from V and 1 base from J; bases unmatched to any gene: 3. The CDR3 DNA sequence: TGTGCCAGCAGTTTACGGACAGGGGCGTCCTACGAGCAGTACTTC. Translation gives CASSLRTGASYEQYF.

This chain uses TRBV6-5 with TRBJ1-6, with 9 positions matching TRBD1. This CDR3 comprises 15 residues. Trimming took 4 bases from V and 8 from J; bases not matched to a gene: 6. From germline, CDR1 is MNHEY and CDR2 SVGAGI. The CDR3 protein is CASSSDRGYYSPLHF. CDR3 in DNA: TGTGCCAGCAGTTCAGACAGGGGGTATTATTCACCCCTCCACTTT.

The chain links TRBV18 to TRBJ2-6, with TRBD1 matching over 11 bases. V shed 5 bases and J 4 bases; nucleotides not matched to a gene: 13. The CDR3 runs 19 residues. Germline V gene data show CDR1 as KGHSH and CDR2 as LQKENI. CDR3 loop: CASSTYRTGGVSGANVLTF. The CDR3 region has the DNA TGTGCCAGCTCAACATACCGGACAGGGGGCGTCTCGGGGGCCAACGTCCTGACTTTC.

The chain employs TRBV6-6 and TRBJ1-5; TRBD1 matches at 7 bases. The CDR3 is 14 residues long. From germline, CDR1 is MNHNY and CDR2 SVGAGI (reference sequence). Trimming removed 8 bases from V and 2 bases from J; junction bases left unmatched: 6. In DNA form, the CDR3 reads TGTGCCAGCCAGGGGGAAAGGGGCAATCAGCCCCAGCATTTT. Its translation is CASQGERGNQPQHF.

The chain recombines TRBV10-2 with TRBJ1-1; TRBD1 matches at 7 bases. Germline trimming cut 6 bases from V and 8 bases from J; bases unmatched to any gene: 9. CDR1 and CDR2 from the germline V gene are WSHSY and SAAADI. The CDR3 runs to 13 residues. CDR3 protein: CASRKDRFGEAFF. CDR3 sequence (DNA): TGCGCCAGCAGAAAGGACAGGTTCGGGGAAGCTTTCTTT.

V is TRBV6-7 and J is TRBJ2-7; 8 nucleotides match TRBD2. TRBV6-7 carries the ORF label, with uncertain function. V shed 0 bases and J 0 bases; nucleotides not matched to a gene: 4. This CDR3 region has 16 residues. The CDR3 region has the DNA TGTGCCAGCAGTTACTCGATTAGCGGGGTCTCCTACGAGCAGTACTTC. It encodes CASSYSISGVSYEQYF.

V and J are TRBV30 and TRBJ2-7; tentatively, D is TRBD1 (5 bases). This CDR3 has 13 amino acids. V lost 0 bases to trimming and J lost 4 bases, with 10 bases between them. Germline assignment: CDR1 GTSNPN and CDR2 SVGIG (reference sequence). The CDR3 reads CAWSVQGRYEQYF. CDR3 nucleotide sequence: TGTGCCTGGAGTGTGCAGGGCAGGTACGAGCAGTACTTC.

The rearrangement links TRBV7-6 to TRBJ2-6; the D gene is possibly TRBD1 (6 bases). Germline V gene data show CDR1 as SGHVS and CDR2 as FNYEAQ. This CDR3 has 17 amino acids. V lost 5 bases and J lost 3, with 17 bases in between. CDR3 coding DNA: TGTGCCAGCAGCCGACAGGAAGTGGGGCGTGGGGCCAACGTCCTGACTTTC. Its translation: CASSRQEVGRGANVLTF. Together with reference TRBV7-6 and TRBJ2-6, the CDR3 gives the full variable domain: GAGVSQSPRYKVTKRGQDVALRCDPISGHVSLYWYRQALGQGPEFLTYFNYEAQQDKSGLPNDRFSAERPEGSISTLTIQRTEQRDSAMYRCASSRQEVGRGANVLTFGAGSRLTVL.

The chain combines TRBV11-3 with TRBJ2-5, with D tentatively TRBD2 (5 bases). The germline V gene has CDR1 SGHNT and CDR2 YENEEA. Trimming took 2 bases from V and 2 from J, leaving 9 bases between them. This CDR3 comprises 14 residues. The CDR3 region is CASSLRAGQETQYF. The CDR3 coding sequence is TGTGCCAGCAGCTTAAGGGCGGGTCAAGAGACCCAGTACTTC.

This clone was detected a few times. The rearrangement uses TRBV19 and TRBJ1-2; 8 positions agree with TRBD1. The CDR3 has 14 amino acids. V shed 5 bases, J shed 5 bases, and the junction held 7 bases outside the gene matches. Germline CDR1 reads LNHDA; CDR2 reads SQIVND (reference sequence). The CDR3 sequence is CASSPGTGLYGYTF. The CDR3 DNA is TGTGCCAGTAGTCCCGGGACAGGTTTATATGGCTACACCTTC.

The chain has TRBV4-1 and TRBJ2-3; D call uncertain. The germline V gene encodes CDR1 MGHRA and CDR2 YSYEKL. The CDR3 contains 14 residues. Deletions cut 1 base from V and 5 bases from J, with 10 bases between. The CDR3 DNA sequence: TGCGCCAGCAGCCAAGCTATCGTGCGAGATACGCAGTATTTT. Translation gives CASSQAIVRDTQYF.

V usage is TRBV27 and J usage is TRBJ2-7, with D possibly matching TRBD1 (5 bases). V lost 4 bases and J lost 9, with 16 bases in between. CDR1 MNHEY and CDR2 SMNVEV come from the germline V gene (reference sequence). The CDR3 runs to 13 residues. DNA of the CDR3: TGTGCCAGCAGTTATACTACAGGCCGCGGGCAGTACTTC. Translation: CASSYTTGRGQYF.

CDR3 residues: CAWRRVTGLNTEAFF. The DNA of the CDR3 is TGTGCCTGGAGAAGAGTGACAGGATTGAACACTGAAGCTTTCTTT. This chain uses TRBV30 with TRBJ1-1; tentatively, D is TRBD1 (6 bases). V lost 3 bases and J 0 bases, leaving 14 bases between the germline ends. CDR1 GTSNPN and CDR2 SVGIG come from the germline V gene (reference sequence). This CDR3 is 15 amino acids long.

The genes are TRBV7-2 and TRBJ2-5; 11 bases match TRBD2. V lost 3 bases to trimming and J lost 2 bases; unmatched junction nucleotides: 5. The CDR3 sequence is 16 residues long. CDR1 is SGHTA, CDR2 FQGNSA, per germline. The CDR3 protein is CASSFATSGGQETQYF. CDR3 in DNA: TGTGCCAGCAGCTTCGCCACTAGCGGGGGACAAGAGACCCAGTACTTC.

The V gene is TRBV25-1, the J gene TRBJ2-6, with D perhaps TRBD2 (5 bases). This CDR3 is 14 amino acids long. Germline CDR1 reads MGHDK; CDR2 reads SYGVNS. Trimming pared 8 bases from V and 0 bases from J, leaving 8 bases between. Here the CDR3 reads CASGEISGANVLTF. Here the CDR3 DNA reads TGTGCCAGCGGGGAGATCTCTGGGGCCAACGTCCTGACTTTC.

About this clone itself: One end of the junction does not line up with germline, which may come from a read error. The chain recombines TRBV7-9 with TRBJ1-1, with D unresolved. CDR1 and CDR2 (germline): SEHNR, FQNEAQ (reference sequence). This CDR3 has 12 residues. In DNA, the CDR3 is TGTTCCAGCACACTGATGAACACTGAAGCTTTCTTT. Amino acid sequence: CSSTLMNTEAFF.

The CDR3 DNA follows: TGTGCCAGCTCCACCGCGGTAGCGGGGATCCCCGGGGACGAGCAGTACTTC. Translation: CASSTAVAGIPGDEQYF. This sequence joins TRBV18 and TRBJ2-7; 8 positions match TRBD2. The CDR3 covers 17 residues. The germline gives CDR1 KGHSH, CDR2 LQKENI. J was trimmed by 5 bases and V by 6 bases; bases with no gene match: 18.

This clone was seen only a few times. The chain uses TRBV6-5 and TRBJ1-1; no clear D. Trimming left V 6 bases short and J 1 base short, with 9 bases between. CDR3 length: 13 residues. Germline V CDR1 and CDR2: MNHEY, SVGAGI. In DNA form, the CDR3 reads TGTGCCAGCAGGTTAACAGAGAACACTGAAGCTTTCTTT. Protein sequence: CASRLTENTEAFF.

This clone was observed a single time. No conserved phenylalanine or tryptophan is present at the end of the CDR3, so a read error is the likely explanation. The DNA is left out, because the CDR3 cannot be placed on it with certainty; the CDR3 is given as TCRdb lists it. The CDR3 region is CAWGPGTGGL. The genes are TRBV30 and TRBJ1-2; the table's D call of TRBD1 was not tested on the DNA. Termini included, the CDR3 measures 10 amino acids. Germline V gene data show CDR1 as GTSNPN and CDR2 as SVGIG (reference sequence).

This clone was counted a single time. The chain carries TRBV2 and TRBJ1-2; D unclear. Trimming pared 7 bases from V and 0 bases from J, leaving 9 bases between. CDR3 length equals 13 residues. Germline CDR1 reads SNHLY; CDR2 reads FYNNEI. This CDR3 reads CASMEETNYGYTF. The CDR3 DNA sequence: TGTGCCAGCATGGAGGAAACTAACTATGGCTACACCTTC. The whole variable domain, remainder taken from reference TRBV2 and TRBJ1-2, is EPEVTQTPSHQVTQMGQEVILRCVPISNHLYFYWYRQILGQKVEFLVSFYNNEISEKSEIFDDQFSVERPDGSNFTLKIRSTKLEDSAMYFCASMEETNYGYTFGSGTRLTVV.

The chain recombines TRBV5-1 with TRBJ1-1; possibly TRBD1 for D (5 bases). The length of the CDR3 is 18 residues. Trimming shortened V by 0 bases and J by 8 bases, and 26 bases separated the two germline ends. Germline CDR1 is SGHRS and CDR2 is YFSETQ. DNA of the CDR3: TGCGCCAGCAGCTTGGAAACTGACTCGTCTCGACAGTTACGAGAAGCTTTCTTT. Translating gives CASSLETDSSRQLREAFF.

As DNA, the CDR3 is TGTGCCAGTAGTATATCGGCCCCATCGGCAGGGCTCGGCGAGCAGTACTTC. Amino acid sequence: CASSISAPSAGLGEQYF. The V and J genes are TRBV19 and TRBJ2-7; weak D call: TRBD1 (5 bases). Germline-derived CDR1 and CDR2 are LNHDA and SQIVND (reference sequence). Trimming cost V 2 bases and J 6 bases, with 23 bases left between them. This CDR3 contains 17 residues.

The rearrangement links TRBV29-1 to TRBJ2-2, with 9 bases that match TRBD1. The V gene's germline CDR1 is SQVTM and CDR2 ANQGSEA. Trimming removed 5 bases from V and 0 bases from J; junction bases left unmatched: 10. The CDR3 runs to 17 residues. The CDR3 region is CSVHQTGGSSNTGELFF. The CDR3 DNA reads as TGCAGCGTTCATCAGACAGGGGGTTCATCGAACACCGGGGAGCTGTTTTTT.